This T cell receptor beta chain originates from a study of blood T cells in healthy people across ages. CDR3 length: 16 amino acids. V lost 6 bases and J 2 bases, leaving 20 bases between the germline ends. In this sample, this clonotype turned up a few times. Together with a sample-barcoded 5' primer, a J-beta primer mix was included in a second PCR lasting 7 to 11 cycles. In TCRdb, the 5' RACE reads were re-called with MiXCR into one record per CDR3 protein. The sample shows approximately 1.5 million distinct CDR3 sequences, 40% to 45% of them seen only once. The sample comprised blood. The chain recombines TRBV12-3 or TRBV12-4 with TRBJ2-7; D might be TRBD1 or TRBD2, each matching 5 bases. This clonotype originated in a woman between 18 and 29 years old in good health. CDR3 in amino acids: CASSSYPGTPTYEQYF. The CDR3 nucleotides are TGTGCCAGCAGCTCTTATCCCGGGACGCCGACCTACGAGCAGTACTTC.